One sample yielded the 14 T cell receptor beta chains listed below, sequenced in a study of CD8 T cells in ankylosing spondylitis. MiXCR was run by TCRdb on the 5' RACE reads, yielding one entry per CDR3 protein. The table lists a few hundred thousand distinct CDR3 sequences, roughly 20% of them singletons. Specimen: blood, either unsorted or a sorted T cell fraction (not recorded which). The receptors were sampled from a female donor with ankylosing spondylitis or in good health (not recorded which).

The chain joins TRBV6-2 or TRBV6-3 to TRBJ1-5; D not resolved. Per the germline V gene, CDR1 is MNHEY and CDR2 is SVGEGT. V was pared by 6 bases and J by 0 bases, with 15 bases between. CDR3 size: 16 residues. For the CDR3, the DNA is TGTGCCAGCAGACCAGCAAGGCGGAATAGCAATCAGCCCCAGCATTTT. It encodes CASRPARRNSNQPQHF.

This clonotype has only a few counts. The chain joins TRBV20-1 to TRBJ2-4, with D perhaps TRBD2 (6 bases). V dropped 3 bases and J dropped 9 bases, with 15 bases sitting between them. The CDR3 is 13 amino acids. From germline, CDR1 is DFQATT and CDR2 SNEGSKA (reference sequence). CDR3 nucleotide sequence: TGCAGTGCTAGTGGACTATGGGATGGCATTCAGTACTTC. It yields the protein CSASGLWDGIQYF.

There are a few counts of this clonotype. CDR3 sequence (DNA): TGTGCCAGCAGCTCAGGGGTACAGAACACAGATACGCAGTATTTT. This translates into CASSSGVQNTDTQYF. The chain combines TRBV7-8 with TRBJ2-3, with D possibly matching TRBD1 (6 bases). Trimming took 4 bases from V and 2 from J, leaving 13 bases between them. This CDR3 is built from 15 residues. Germline CDR1 SGHVS, CDR2 FQNEAQ.

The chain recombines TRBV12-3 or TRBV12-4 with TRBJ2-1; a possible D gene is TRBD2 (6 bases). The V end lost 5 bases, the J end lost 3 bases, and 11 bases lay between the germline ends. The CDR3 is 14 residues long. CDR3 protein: CASSGDSFYNEQFF. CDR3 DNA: TGTGCCAGCAGTGGGGACTCCTTCTACAATGAGCAGTTCTTC.

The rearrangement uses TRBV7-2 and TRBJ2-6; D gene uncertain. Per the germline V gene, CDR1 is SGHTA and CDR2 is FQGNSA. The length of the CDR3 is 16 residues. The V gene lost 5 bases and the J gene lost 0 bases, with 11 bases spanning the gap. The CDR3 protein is CASSLGRYSGANVLTF. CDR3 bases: TGTGCCAGCAGCCTAGGGCGGTACTCTGGGGCCAACGTCCTGACTTTC.

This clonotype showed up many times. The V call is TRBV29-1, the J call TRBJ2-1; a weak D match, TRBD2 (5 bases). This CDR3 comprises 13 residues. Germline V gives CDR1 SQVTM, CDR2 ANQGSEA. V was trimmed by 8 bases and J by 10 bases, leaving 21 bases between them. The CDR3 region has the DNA TGCAGCACTCCGACTACTTACAATGAGGAGCAGTTCTTC. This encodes CSTPTTYNEEQFF.

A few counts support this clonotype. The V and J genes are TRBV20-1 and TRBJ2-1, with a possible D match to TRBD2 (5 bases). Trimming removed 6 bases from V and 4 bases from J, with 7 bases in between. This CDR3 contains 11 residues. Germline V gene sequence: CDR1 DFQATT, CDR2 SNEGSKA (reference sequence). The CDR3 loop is CSALAYNEQFF. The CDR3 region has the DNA TGCAGTGCGCTAGCTTACAATGAGCAGTTCTTC.

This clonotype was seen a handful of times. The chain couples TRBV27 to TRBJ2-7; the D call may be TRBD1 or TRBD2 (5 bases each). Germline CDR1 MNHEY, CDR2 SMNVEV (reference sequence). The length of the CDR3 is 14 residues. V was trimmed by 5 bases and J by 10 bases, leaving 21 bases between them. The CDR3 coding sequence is TGTGCCAGCAGTCCGCGAAGCCCGAGGGACGGACAGTACTTC. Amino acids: CASSPRSPRDGQYF.

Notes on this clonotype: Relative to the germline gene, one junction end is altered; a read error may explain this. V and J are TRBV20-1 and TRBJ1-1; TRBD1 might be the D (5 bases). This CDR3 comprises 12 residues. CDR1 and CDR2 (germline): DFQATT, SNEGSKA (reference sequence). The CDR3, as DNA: TGCAGTGCAAGAGGGGCGCATCCTGAAGCTTTCTTT. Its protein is CSARGAHPEAFF.

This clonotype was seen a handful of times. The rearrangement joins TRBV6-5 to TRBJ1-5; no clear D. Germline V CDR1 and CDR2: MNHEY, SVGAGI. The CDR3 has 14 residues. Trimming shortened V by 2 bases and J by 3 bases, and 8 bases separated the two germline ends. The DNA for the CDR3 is TGTGCCAGCAGTTACGAATATCCCAATCAGCCCCAGCATTTT. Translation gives CASSYEYPNQPQHF.

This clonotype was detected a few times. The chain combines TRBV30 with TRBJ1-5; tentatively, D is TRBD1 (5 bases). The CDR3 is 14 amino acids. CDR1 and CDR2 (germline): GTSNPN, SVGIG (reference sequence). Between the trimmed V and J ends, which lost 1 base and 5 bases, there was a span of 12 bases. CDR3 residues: CAWSGQGGHQPQHF. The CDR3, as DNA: TGTGCCTGGAGTGGCCAGGGAGGACATCAGCCCCAGCATTTT.

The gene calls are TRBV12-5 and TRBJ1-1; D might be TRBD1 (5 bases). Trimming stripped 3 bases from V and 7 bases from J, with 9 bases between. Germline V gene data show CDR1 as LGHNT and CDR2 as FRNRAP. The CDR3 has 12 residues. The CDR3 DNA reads TGTGCTAGTGGTTTAAGGGACGGTGAAGCTTTCTTT. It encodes CASGLRDGEAFF.

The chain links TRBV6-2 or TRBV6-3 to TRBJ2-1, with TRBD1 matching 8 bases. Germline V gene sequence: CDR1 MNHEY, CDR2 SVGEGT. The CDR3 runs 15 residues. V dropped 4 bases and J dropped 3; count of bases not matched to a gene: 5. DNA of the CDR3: TGTGCCAGCAGTTCTGGACAGGGTCTCTACAATGAGCAGTTCTTC. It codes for CASSSGQGLYNEQFF.

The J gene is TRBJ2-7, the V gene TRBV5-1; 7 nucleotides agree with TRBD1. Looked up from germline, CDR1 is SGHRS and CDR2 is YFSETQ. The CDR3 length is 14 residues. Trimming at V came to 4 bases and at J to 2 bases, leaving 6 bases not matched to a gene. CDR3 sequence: CASSPTGEAYEQYF. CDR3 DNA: TGCGCCAGCAGCCCAACAGGGGAAGCCTACGAGCAGTACTTC.